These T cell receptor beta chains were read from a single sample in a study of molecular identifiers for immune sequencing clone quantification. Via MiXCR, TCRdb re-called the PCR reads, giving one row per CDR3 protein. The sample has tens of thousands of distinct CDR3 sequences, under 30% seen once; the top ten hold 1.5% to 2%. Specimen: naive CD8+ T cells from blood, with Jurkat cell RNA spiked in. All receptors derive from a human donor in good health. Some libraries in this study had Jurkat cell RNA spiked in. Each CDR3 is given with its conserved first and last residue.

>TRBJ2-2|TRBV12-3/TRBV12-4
CASTGGANTGELFF
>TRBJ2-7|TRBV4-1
CASSQGAPTPYERYF
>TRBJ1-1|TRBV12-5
CASGFGTGRTEAFF
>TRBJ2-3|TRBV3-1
CASSQVLAQGGTDTQFF
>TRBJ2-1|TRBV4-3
CASSQGSGGASNEQFF
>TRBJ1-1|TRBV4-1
CASSQNMVNTEAFF
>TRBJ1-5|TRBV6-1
CASSELPRGHYSNQPQHF
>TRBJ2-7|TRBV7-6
CASSRSGLSSYEQYF
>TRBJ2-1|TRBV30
CAWSVTSGLAGGNEQFF
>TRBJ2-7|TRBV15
CATSRDLGTGYEQYF
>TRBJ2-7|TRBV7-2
CASRPGVSYEQYF
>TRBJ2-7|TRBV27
CASSLSGTGSYEQYF
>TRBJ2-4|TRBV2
CASSEEDRGLVDIQYF
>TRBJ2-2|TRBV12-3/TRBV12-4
CASSLRLTGELFF
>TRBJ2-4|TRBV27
CASSLSLGQANIQYF
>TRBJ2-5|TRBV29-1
CSVEEGRYQETQYF
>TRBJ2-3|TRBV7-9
CASSSRDRETDTQYF
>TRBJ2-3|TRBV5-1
CASSLDSTSGYTDTQYF
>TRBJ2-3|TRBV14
CASSQDLAGRTDTQYF
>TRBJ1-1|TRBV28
CASSPNRGLSTEAFF
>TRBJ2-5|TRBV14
CASSVWRGGEETQYF
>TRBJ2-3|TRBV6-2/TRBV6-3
CASSLLEDTQYF
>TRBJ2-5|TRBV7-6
CASSPWPGQGETQYF
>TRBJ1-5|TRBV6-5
CASSPHPPLTGNNQPQHF
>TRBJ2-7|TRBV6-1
CASRTRDSRPYEQYF
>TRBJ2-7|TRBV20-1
CSAIVPNSYEQYF
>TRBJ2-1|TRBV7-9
CASSLALGHEQFF
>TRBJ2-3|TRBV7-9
CASSSRTGGITDTQYF
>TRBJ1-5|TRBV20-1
CSAEGRSNQPQHF
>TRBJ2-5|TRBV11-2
CASSSPGRGKETQYF
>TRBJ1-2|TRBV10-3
CAISGGRDNPYGYTF
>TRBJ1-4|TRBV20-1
CSARSYDRVEEKLFF
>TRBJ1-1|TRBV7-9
CASSPPATGVTEAFF
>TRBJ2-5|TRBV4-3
CASSQDYSQETQYF
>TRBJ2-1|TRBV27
CASSLSSGAYNEQFF
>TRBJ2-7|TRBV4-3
CASSQDRSYEQYF
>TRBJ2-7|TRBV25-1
CASSGDTEGSYEQYF
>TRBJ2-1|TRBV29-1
CSVDGRGVGYNEQFF
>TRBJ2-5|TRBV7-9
CASSIPVGTGPQETQYF